The T cell receptor beta chain described here comes from a study of T cell responses to AZD1222 COVID-19 vaccine. Notes on the study in general: Receipt of two AZD1222 doses was followed by a rise in Spike-specific TCR breadth and depth. Nearly half of spike-specific TCRs reportedly target unmutated variant regions.

In regard to this clone: The target antigen is unknown.

The assay was immunoSEQ multiplex PCR, and TCRdb's table has in-frame clones only and misses some. This sample yields about 140,000 clones, of which 84% are seen a single time; roughly 3.9% belongs to the top ten. The input for sequencing was peripheral blood, taken on day 0 of AZD1222 vaccination. The sequence was collected from an adult in good health.

The CDR3 coding sequence is TGTGCCAGCAGCCAACACAGGGCGGAGAACTATGGCTACACCTTC. This gives the protein CASSQHRAENYGYTF. The V gene is TRBV14, the J gene TRBJ1-2; perhaps TRBD1 as D (6 bases). V was clipped by 2 bases and J by 2 bases, with 12 bases between them. The CDR3 is made up of 15 amino acids. Germline assignment: CDR1 SGHDN and CDR2 FVKESK. Full variable domain (missing parts from reference TRBV14 and TRBJ1-2): EAGVTQFPSHSVIEKGQTVTLRCDPISGHDNLYWYRRVMGKEIKFLLHFVKESKQDESGMPNNRFLAERTGGTYSTLKVQPAELEDSGVYFCASSQHRAENYGYTFGSGTRLTVV.